The text below deals with one T cell receptor beta chain. This entry is derived from a study of T cell responses to AZD1222 COVID-19 vaccine. Looking at the study overall: Second doses at about 4 or about 12 weeks were pooled.

Generated by immunoSEQ multiplex PCR, the TCRdb table keeps only in-frame clones and is missing some. The sample records 150,000 or so clones, just under 95% being singletons. The CDR3 runs to 13 residues. V was shortened by 0 bases and J by 5 bases, with 7 bases between the two germline ends. Germline assignment: CDR1 WSHSY and CDR2 SAAADI. The sample in question was peripheral blood, obtained on day 0 of AZD1222 vaccination. The sequence was obtained from an adult in good health. V usage is TRBV10-2 and J usage is TRBJ2-5; a weak D match, TRBD2 (5 bases). The DNA for the CDR3 is TGCGCCAGCAGTGAGTCGGGGAGCGAGACCCAGTACTTC. This translates into CASSESGSETQYF.